These 23 T cell receptor beta chains were sequenced from one sample in a study of control samples from healthy donors and cancer patients. Method: immunoSEQ multiplex PCR; TCRdb's copy keeps in-frame clones and lacks some. The sample holds 100,000 to 150,000 clones, approximately 90% seen once. Sequencing was done on a sample of blood. The origin of the receptors is a man aged 18 to 30 in good health.

This clone occurred a few times. This sequence joins TRBV7-9 and TRBJ2-2, with D perhaps matching TRBD1 or TRBD2 (6 bases each). Trimming removed 1 base at V and 3 bases at J, with 15 bases between. Germline CDR1 reads SEHNR; CDR2 reads FQNEAQ (reference sequence). This CDR3 comprises 17 residues. The CDR3 loop reads CASSLGGGRIHTGELFF. The CDR3 DNA sequence: TGTGCCAGCAGCTTAGGAGGGGGGAGAATCCACACCGGGGAGCTGTTTTTT.

The CDR3 reads CASRRQLTNYGYTF. The CDR3 DNA follows: TGTGCCAGCAGGAGACAGCTAACTAACTATGGCTACACCTTC. The chain has TRBV6-5 and TRBJ1-2, with a possible D match to TRBD1 (5 bases). V lost 6 bases and J lost 0, with 11 bases in between. The length of the CDR3 is 14 residues. CDR1 and CDR2 from the germline V gene are MNHEY and SVGAGI.

The V call is TRBV7-9, the J call TRBJ1-4; a possible D gene is TRBD1 (5 bases). Germline lookup yields CDR1 SEHNR and CDR2 FQNEAQ (reference sequence). This CDR3 comprises 14 residues. Trimming removed 5 bases at V and 8 bases at J, with 15 bases between. CDR3 sequence reads: CASSRLGVYEKLFF. The CDR3 DNA follows: TGTGCCAGCAGCCGCTTAGGGGTCTACGAAAAACTGTTTTTT.

This clone was found once. The chain has TRBV6-5 and TRBJ1-4, with D tentatively TRBD1 (5 bases). The CDR3 totals 15 residues. Germline CDR1 MNHEY, CDR2 SVGAGI. With 7 bases removed from V and 1 base from J, the gap between germline ends came to 13 bases. The CDR3 here is CASTGQGLTNEKLFF. For the CDR3, the DNA is TGTGCCAGCACGGGCCAGGGTTTAACTAATGAAAAACTGTTTTTT.

The chain recombines TRBV4-1 with TRBJ1-2, with 11 positions matching TRBD1. This CDR3 is built from 16 residues. Trimming took 1 base from V and 2 from J; bases not matched to a gene: 3. Germline CDR1 is MGHRA and CDR2 is YSYEKL. CDR3 sequence reads: CASSQGDRGANYGYTF. Here the CDR3 DNA reads TGCGCCAGCAGCCAAGGGGACAGGGGGGCGAACTATGGCTACACCTTC.

This chain links TRBV18 with TRBJ1-1, with 9 bases that match TRBD1. With V trimmed by 2 bases and J by 2 bases, 6 bases remained unmatched. The CDR3 runs 16 residues. Germline V gene data show CDR1 as KGHSH and CDR2 as LQKENI. CDR3 sequence reads: CASSPTPGQGNTEAFF. For the CDR3, the DNA is TGTGCCAGCTCACCAACCCCGGGACAGGGAAACACTGAAGCTTTCTTT. The variable domain in full, completed from reference TRBV18 and TRBJ1-1, reads NAGVMQNPRHLVRRRGQEARLRCSPMKGHSHVYWYRQLPEEGLKFMVYLQKENIIDESGMPKERFSAEFPKEGPSILRIQQVVRGDSAAYFCASSPTPGQGNTEAFFGQGTRLTVV.

This chain joins TRBV7-6 and TRBJ1-2; 10 nucleotides line up with TRBD1. Germline values: CDR1 SGHVS, CDR2 FNYEAQ. The CDR3 runs to 18 residues. The V gene end was trimmed by 0 bases and the J gene end by 0 bases; junction bases not matched to a gene: 7. DNA of the CDR3: TGTGCCAGCAGCTTAGCGGCCGGGACAGGGGCGGCTAACTATGGCTACACCTTC. This sequence encodes CASSLAAGTGAANYGYTF.

This clone was detected once. The chain employs TRBV5-1 and TRBJ1-4; D perhaps matches TRBD1 (6 bases). The CDR3 is 14 residues long. Between the trimmed V and J ends, which lost 2 bases and 5 bases, there was a span of 10 bases. Germline V gives CDR1 SGHRS, CDR2 YFSETQ. CDR3 bases: TGCGCCAGCAGCTTAAGGACAGCAAATGAAAAACTGTTTTTT. It translates to CASSLRTANEKLFF.

The chain joins TRBV27 to TRBJ1-2; D gene ambiguous. From germline, CDR1 is MNHEY and CDR2 SMNVEV (reference sequence). This CDR3 has 13 amino acids. The V gene lost 4 bases and the J gene lost 4 bases, with 10 bases spanning the gap. CDR3 in amino acids: CASSWQEGYGYTF. The CDR3 region has the DNA TGTGCCAGCAGTTGGCAGGAAGGCTATGGCTACACCTTC.

The rearrangement joins TRBV7-9 to TRBJ1-5, with D possibly matching TRBD1 (6 bases). Per germline, CDR1 SEHNR and CDR2 FQNEAQ (reference sequence). Deletions cut 3 bases from V and 7 bases from J, with 10 bases between. The length of the CDR3 is 13 residues. The chain's CDR3 is CASSLTGEQPQHF. The CDR3 DNA is TGTGCCAGCAGCTTGACAGGCGAGCAGCCCCAGCATTTT.

The gene calls are TRBV20-1 and TRBJ1-4; no definite D call. Trimming left V 3 bases short and J 10 bases short, with 21 bases between. This CDR3 is built from 15 residues. Germline lookup yields CDR1 DFQATT and CDR2 SNEGSKA (reference sequence). The CDR3 DNA is TGCAGTGCTAGTGGCGGGTCCCCTTCTAATAGAAAACTGTTTTTT. Amino acid sequence: CSASGGSPSNRKLFF.

J is TRBJ1-3 and V is TRBV6-1; 7 nucleotides match TRBD1. Germline values: CDR1 MNHNS, CDR2 SASEGT. With 3 bases clipped from V and 8 bases from J, the junction kept 19 bases outside the gene matches. The CDR3 runs 18 residues. The chain's CDR3 is CASSDIPGTEGGLDTIYF. In DNA form, the CDR3 reads TGTGCCAGCAGTGACATACCCGGGACAGAGGGAGGTCTAGACACCATATATTTT.

The chain couples TRBV6-1 to TRBJ2-7; D not resolved. The CDR3 runs to 16 residues. Germline values: CDR1 MNHNS, CDR2 SASEGT. Between the trimmed V and J ends, which lost 1 base and 4 bases, there was a span of 17 bases. CDR3 amino acids: CASSEERALLIYEQYF. For the CDR3, the DNA is TGTGCCAGCAGTGAAGAAAGGGCCCTACTGATTTACGAGCAGTACTTC.

The chain is built from TRBV18 and TRBJ1-4; no clear D. Trimming took 6 bases from V and 0 from J, leaving 14 bases between them. Germline V gene data show CDR1 as KGHSH and CDR2 as LQKENI. The CDR3 covers 16 residues. The CDR3 protein is CASSGRRFATNEKLFF. The CDR3 DNA reads as TGTGCCAGCTCCGGTCGCCGTTTTGCAACTAATGAAAAACTGTTTTTT.

The chain carries TRBV27 and TRBJ2-7; D gene unclear. The CDR3 runs to 13 residues. V was shortened by 5 bases and J by 4 bases, with 12 bases between the two germline ends. From germline, CDR1 is MNHEY and CDR2 SMNVEV (reference sequence). CDR3 bases: TGTGCCAGCAGTCGGGCCGAACCTTACGAGCAGTACTTC. Translation: CASSRAEPYEQYF.

The rearrangement uses TRBV27 and TRBJ2-1; 14 bases agree with TRBD2. With V trimmed by 8 bases and J by 0 bases, 9 bases remained unmatched. The CDR3 sequence is 18 residues long. The germline gives CDR1 MNHEY, CDR2 SMNVEV (reference sequence). The CDR3 DNA is TGTGCCAGCGGCCGGGGACTAGCGGGGGTCAGCTCCTACAATGAGCAGTTCTTC. Protein sequence: CASGRGLAGVSSYNEQFF.

The rearrangement uses TRBV6-1 and TRBJ2-5; perhaps TRBD1 as D (6 bases). The ends were cut back, 2 bases at V and 1 base at J, with 14 bases in the middle. The CDR3 has 16 amino acids. CDR1 MNHNS and CDR2 SASEGT come from the germline V gene. The CDR3 bases are TGTGCCAGCAGTGAATTTGTTGGGACACTCCAAGAGACCCAGTACTTC. This codes for CASSEFVGTLQETQYF.

The gene calls are TRBV5-6 and TRBJ2-5, with D hard to call. Germline loops: CDR1 SGHDT, CDR2 YYEEEE. The CDR3 contains 14 residues. V was cut by 0 bases and J by 2 bases, with 8 bases left in between. The CDR3 reads CASSLGLTQETQYF. CDR3 coding DNA: TGTGCCAGCAGCTTGGGACTCACACAAGAGACCCAGTACTTC.

J is TRBJ1-1 and V is TRBV10-3; 8 bases are a match to TRBD1. Germline CDR1 ENHRY, CDR2 SYGVKD. This CDR3 spans 12 amino acids. The trim removed 5 bases at V and 8 bases at J, leaving 4 bases unmatched. In DNA, the CDR3 is TGTGCCATCAGTCCCAGGACAGGGGAAGCTTTCTTT. It specifies CAISPRTGEAFF.

The chain recombines TRBV19 with TRBJ2-7, with D perhaps TRBD1 (8 bases). Germline lookup yields CDR1 LNHDA and CDR2 SQIVND (reference sequence). Trimming stripped 5 bases from V and 6 bases from J, with 14 bases between. This CDR3 is built from 13 residues. CDR3 sequence (DNA): TGTGCCAGTAGTCCCAACAGGGGGGGCGAGCAGTACTTC. It is translated as CASSPNRGGEQYF.

This clone was observed once. This chain connects TRBV7-3 to TRBJ2-1; D gene uncertain. Looked up from germline, CDR1 is SGHTA and CDR2 is FQGTGA. There are 15 residues in the CDR3. With 2 bases removed from V and 4 bases from J, the gap between germline ends came to 12 bases. The CDR3 nucleotides are TGTGCCAGCAGCTTAGAGTCTGCAAAATACAATGAGCAGTTCTTC. It codes for CASSLESAKYNEQFF.

This chain connects TRBV7-6 to TRBJ2-7, with 7 bases lining up with TRBD1. Looked up from germline, CDR1 is SGHVS and CDR2 is FNYEAQ. The length of the CDR3 is 12 residues. Unmatched junction bases numbered 5, after V lost 5 bases and J lost 7 bases. DNA of the CDR3: TGTGCCAGCAGCCCTGACAGGGCTGAGCAGTACTTC. This gives the protein CASSPDRAEQYF.

The J gene is TRBJ1-5, the V gene TRBV19; D is ambiguous. Germline CDR1 and CDR2: LNHDA and SQIVND (reference sequence). This CDR3 spans 17 amino acids. V was trimmed by 3 bases and J by 0 bases, leaving 15 bases between them. CDR3 residues: CASSISPPDNSNQPQHF. The CDR3 bases are TGTGCCAGTAGTATTAGCCCGCCGGATAATAGCAATCAGCCCCAGCATTTT.